This TCR beta chain derives from a study of PD-1 blockade in classical Hodgkin lymphoma. Measured with immunoSEQ multiplex PCR; TCRdb has only the in-frame clones, and not every one. The sample contains 43,000 or so clones, about nine tenths of which appear only once. Note on this clone: Its antigen is still unknown.

Overall study findings and caveats: Baseline diversity was lower in partial responders and progressors than complete responders. A significant rise in TCR diversity was seen by C4D1 for CD4+ cells but not for CD8+ cells.

Every patient had relapsed following autologous stem cell transplantation, and cohorts differed in brentuximab vedotin exposure. Reported best responses ranged across complete response, partial response or progressive disease. This CDR3 contains 14 residues. Looked up from germline, CDR1 is MNHNS and CDR2 is SASEGT. The V gene lost 1 base and the J gene lost 7 bases, with 14 bases spanning the gap. Here the sequenced sample was peripheral blood mononuclear cells (PBMCs), taken at baseline. The V gene is TRBV6-1, the J gene TRBJ2-7; D unresolved. The receptor was isolated from a human donor with classical Hodgkin lymphoma. CDR3 bases: TGTGCCAGCAGTGAAGAGTTACTACTCGGGGAGCAGTACTTC. Its translation: CASSEELLLGEQYF.